This TCR beta chain was sequenced in a study of PD-L1 blockade in urothelial cancer. Across the study: In the patient group, most of the 29 were males with bladder-origin urothelial cancer.

The CDR3 totals 16 residues. V shed 1 base and J 5 bases; nucleotides not matched to a gene: 4. Germline lookup yields CDR1 SGHVS and CDR2 FQNEAQ. This clone has only a few counts. Here immunoSEQ multiplex PCR was the method, and the copy in TCRdb shows in-frame clones only, minus some. The sample has about 56,000 clones; over 75% are singletons. Time point indicated: pretreatment peripheral blood. Each patient's cancer was a locally advanced or metastatic urothelial carcinoma. This receptor was obtained from a man aged 65-85 years with urothelial cancer. The gene calls are TRBV7-8 and TRBJ2-2, with TRBD2 identical over 10 bases. The input for sequencing was PBMCs, taken around atezolizumab (anti-PD-L1) treatment. DNA of the CDR3: TGTGCCAGCAGCTTAGGTCGAGCGGGAGGGACCGGGGAGCTGTTTTTT. Its translation: CASSLGRAGGTGELFF.